This T cell receptor (beta chain) was captured in a study of cytomegalovirus exposure and HLA in healthy donors. It was with 60 Vbeta and 13 Jbeta primers that the PCR ran. Measured with immunoSEQ multiplex PCR; TCRdb has only the in-frame clones, and not every one. The data contain around 130,000 clones, 70% to 85% of them singletons. Germline CDR1 is MNHEY and CDR2 is SMNVEV (reference sequence). The V and J ends lost 3 bases and 3 bases respectively, with 12 bases between them. CDR3 length equals 16 residues. Sequencing used PBMCs. The sequence was collected from a boy aged 2 to 10 in good health and CMV-seronegative. The J gene is TRBJ2-6, the V gene TRBV27; possibly TRBD2 for D (5 bases). CDR3 sequence reads: CASSFGGRGGANVLTF. The DNA of the CDR3 is TGTGCCAGCAGTTTTGGAGGTAGAGGTGGGGCCAACGTCCTGACTTTC.